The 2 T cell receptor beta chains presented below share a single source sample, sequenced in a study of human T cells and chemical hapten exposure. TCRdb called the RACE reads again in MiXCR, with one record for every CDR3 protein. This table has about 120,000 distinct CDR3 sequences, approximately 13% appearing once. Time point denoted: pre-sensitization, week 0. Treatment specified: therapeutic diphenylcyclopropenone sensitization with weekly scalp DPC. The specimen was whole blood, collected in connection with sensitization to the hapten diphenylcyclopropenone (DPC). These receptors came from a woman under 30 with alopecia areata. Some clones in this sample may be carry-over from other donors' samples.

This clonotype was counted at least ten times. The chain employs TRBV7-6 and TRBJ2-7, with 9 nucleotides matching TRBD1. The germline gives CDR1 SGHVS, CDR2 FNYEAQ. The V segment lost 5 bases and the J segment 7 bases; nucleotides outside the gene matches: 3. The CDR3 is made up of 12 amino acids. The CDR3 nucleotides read TGTGCCAGCAGCCTCGGGACAGGGGAGCAGTACTTC. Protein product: CASSLGTGEQYF.

The DNA of the CDR3 is TGTGCCAGCAGTGACTCGAGGACAAGCACAGATACGCAGTATTTT. The encoded protein is CASSDSRTSTDTQYF. The genes are TRBV6-4 and TRBJ2-3; a possible D gene is TRBD1 (5 bases). Between the trimmed V and J ends, which lost 0 bases and 0 bases, there was a span of 7 bases. Germline CDR1 is MRHNA and CDR2 is SNTAGT. This CDR3 contains 15 residues.